Presented here are 19 T cell receptor beta chains from one specimen sequenced in a study of T cell changes during pregnancy in multiple sclerosis. The method was immunoSEQ multiplex PCR; TCRdb's version includes in-frame clones alone and lacks a portion of them. There are 35,000 or so clones in the sample; around 89% occur only once, and approximately 10% lies in the top ten. This specimen consisted of CD8+ T cells from peripheral blood mononuclear cells, obtained in the third trimester of pregnancy. These receptors were collected from a female donor with multiple sclerosis, enrolled in a pregnancy study.

The V gene is TRBV6-5, the J gene TRBJ2-1; the D gene is possibly TRBD2 (6 bases). The CDR3 is made up of 16 amino acids. The V and J ends lost 4 bases and 0 bases respectively, with 13 bases between them. Germline CDR1 reads MNHEY; CDR2 reads SVGAGI. The CDR3 coding sequence is TGTGCCAGCAGTTCGGACTACCCTAGCTCCTACAATGAGCAGTTCTTC. It yields the protein CASSSDYPSSYNEQFF.

The genes are TRBV5-1 and TRBJ2-3; 15 bases are shared with TRBD2. The CDR3 runs to 18 residues. Trimming removed 3 bases from V and 0 bases from J; junction bases left unmatched: 5. Germline V lookup: CDR1 SGHRS, CDR2 YFSETQ. In DNA form, the CDR3 reads TGCGCCAGCAGCTGGGGACTAGCGGGAGGTGGAAGCACAGATACGCAGTATTTT. It is translated as CASSWGLAGGGSTDTQYF.

The chain recombines TRBV5-1 with TRBJ2-7, with 7 bases lining up with TRBD1. Germline assignment: CDR1 SGHRS and CDR2 YFSETQ. The CDR3 sequence is 15 residues long. The junction had 7 bases not matched to a gene; V was cut back by 4 bases and J by 0 bases. CDR3 DNA: TGCGCCAGCAGCCCCGGGACAGCTAGCTCCTACGAGCAGTACTTC. It yields the protein CASSPGTASSYEQYF.

This clone was counted once. J is TRBJ2-7 and V is TRBV5-1; D perhaps matches TRBD2 (6 bases). Germline V gene data show CDR1 as SGHRS and CDR2 as YFSETQ. Trimming removed 5 bases from V and 2 bases from J, with 14 bases in between. CDR3 length: 14 amino acids. The CDR3 DNA follows: TGCGCCAGCAGAGTCGGGGCGGGGCCCTACGAGCAGTACTTC. Its protein is CASRVGAGPYEQYF.

The V gene is TRBV29-1, the J gene TRBJ1-2; 10 bases match TRBD1. V lost 4 bases to trimming and J lost 6 bases; unmatched junction nucleotides: 5. This CDR3 has 13 residues. Germline values: CDR1 SQVTM, CDR2 ANQGSEA. In nucleotides, the CDR3 is TGCAGCGTTGGGGACAGGGGAAACCATGGCTACACCTTC. Protein: CSVGDRGNHGYTF.

This clone was counted once. This chain joins TRBV11-2 and TRBJ2-7; 8 bases are a match to TRBD2. The V gene end was trimmed by 5 bases and the J gene end by 2 bases; junction bases not matched to a gene: 8. The CDR3 has 15 amino acids. CDR1 SGHAT and CDR2 FQNNGV come from the germline V gene. The CDR3 coding sequence is TGTGCCAGCAGCCCCGGGGGGGGATTCACCTACGAGCAGTACTTC. Its protein is CASSPGGGFTYEQYF.

In this sample, this clone turned up once. The genes are TRBV19 and TRBJ1-5; 9 positions match TRBD1. This CDR3 has 17 residues. CDR1 is LNHDA, CDR2 SQIVND, per germline (reference sequence). The V gene end was trimmed by 3 bases and the J gene end by 2 bases; junction bases not matched to a gene: 8. The CDR3 spells CASSIPYRDRGNQPQHF. The CDR3 bases are TGTGCCAGTAGTATTCCTTACCGGGACAGGGGCAATCAGCCCCAGCATTTT.

The rearrangement joins TRBV7-9 to TRBJ1-4, with D tentatively TRBD1 (5 bases). V was cut by 3 bases and J by 6 bases, with 11 bases left in between. From germline, CDR1 is SEHNR and CDR2 FQNEAQ (reference sequence). The CDR3 sequence is 14 residues long. This CDR3 reads CASSFPGNDEKLFF. The CDR3 DNA follows: TGTGCCAGCAGCTTCCCAGGGAACGATGAAAAACTGTTTTTT.

This chain joins TRBV27 and TRBJ1-2, with a tentative D call TRBD1 (5 bases). Germline lookup yields CDR1 MNHEY and CDR2 SMNVEV (reference sequence). V gave up 3 bases and J gave up 9 bases, with 17 bases separating them. CDR3 size: 14 residues. DNA for the CDR3: TGTGCCAGCAGTTTGGGGGGACCTATGTACCGCTACACCTTC. Amino acids: CASSLGGPMYRYTF.

V and J are TRBV5-1 and TRBJ2-6; the D gene is possibly TRBD2 (6 bases). This CDR3 spans 16 amino acids. From germline, CDR1 is SGHRS and CDR2 YFSETQ. Trimming stripped 5 bases from V and 0 bases from J, with 12 bases between. Here the CDR3 reads CASRGFGGSGANVLTF. DNA of the CDR3: TGCGCCAGCAGAGGGTTCGGGGGCTCTGGGGCCAACGTCCTGACTTTC.

The rearrangement uses TRBV7-9 and TRBJ2-7; perhaps TRBD1 as D (6 bases). Germline loops: CDR1 SEHNR, CDR2 FQNEAQ (reference sequence). The length of the CDR3 is 13 residues. Trimming took 5 bases from V and 6 from J, leaving 14 bases between them. The CDR3 sequence is CASSLLGGPEQYF. The CDR3 DNA reads TGTGCCAGCAGCCTCCTAGGGGGACCCGAGCAGTACTTC.

The V call is TRBV4-3, the J call TRBJ1-6; TRBD1 agrees at 7 bases. Germline V lookup: CDR1 LGHNA, CDR2 YSLEER. The junction had 6 bases not matched to a gene; V was cut back by 2 bases and J by 5 bases. The CDR3 runs 16 residues. In DNA form, the CDR3 reads TGCGCCAGCAGCCAATCGGAGGGGGCCCATAATTCACCCCTCCACTTT. Protein: CASSQSEGAHNSPLHF.

CDR3 in amino acids: CSSGLGYYNEQFF. As DNA, the CDR3 is TGCAGCTCTGGGCTGGGCTATTACAATGAGCAGTTCTTC. The gene calls are TRBV29-1 and TRBJ2-1; no clear D. V lost 8 bases to trimming and J lost 4 bases, with 15 bases between them. This CDR3 is built from 13 residues. Germline values: CDR1 SQVTM, CDR2 ANQGSEA.

This sequence joins TRBV7-9 and TRBJ2-7, with a weak D call TRBD2 (6 bases). The germline gives CDR1 SEHNR, CDR2 FQNEAQ (reference sequence). The CDR3 runs to 15 residues. The V end lost 4 bases, the J end lost 1 base, and 14 bases lay between the germline ends. The CDR3 DNA follows: TGTGCCAGCAGCTCCAGCCGGGACTTGTCCTACGAGCAGTACTTC. It codes for CASSSSRDLSYEQYF.

V is TRBV4-3 and J is TRBJ2-7, with TRBD1 as a possible D gene (6 bases). Germline values: CDR1 LGHNA, CDR2 YSLEER. This CDR3 has 15 amino acids. Trimming left V 4 bases short and J 6 bases short, with 19 bases between. CDR3 coding DNA: TGCGCCAGCAGCCCTGGGCAGGGGCCAGGTCTCGAGCAGTACTTC. Encoded protein: CASSPGQGPGLEQYF.

The CDR3 here is CASSLIQGLDQPQHF. CDR3 DNA: TGCGCCAGCAGCTTAATACAGGGTTTGGATCAGCCCCAGCATTTT. This chain joins TRBV4-1 and TRBJ1-5, with D possibly matching TRBD1 (6 bases). The CDR3 is made up of 15 amino acids. V lost 5 bases and J lost 5, with 16 bases in between. The germline gives CDR1 MGHRA, CDR2 YSYEKL.

The chain carries TRBV9 and TRBJ1-1; D ambiguous. This CDR3 comprises 13 residues. Germline values: CDR1 SGDLS, CDR2 YYNGEE. Between the trimmed V and J ends, which lost 4 bases and 1 base, there was a span of 8 bases. DNA for the CDR3: TGTGCCAGCAGCCCTTACAGGAACACTGAAGCTTTCTTT. It translates to CASSPYRNTEAFF. Together with reference TRBV9 and TRBJ1-1, the CDR3 gives the full variable domain: DSGVTQTPKHLITATGQRVTLRCSPRSGDLSVYWYQQSLDQGLQFLIQYYNGEERAKGNILERFSAQQFPDLHSELNLSSLELGDSALYFCASSPYRNTEAFFGQGTRLTVV.

This rearrangement joins TRBV7-2 to TRBJ1-2; D possibly corresponds to TRBD1 (6 bases). Germline V gives CDR1 SGHTA, CDR2 FQGNSA. V was clipped by 4 bases and J by 8 bases, with 20 bases between them. The CDR3 is 15 amino acids. The CDR3 loop reads CASSSLGGAGVGYTF. CDR3 nucleotide sequence: TGTGCCAGCAGCTCGCTCGGGGGGGCGGGGGTAGGCTACACCTTC. Complete variable domain (other parts from reference TRBV7-2 and TRBJ1-2): GAGVSQSPSNKVTEKGKDVELRCDPISGHTALYWYRQSLGQGLEFLIYFQGNSAPDKSGLPSDRFSAERTGGSVSTLTIQRTQQEDSAVYLCASSSLGGAGVGYTFGSGTRLTVV.

CDR3 residues: CSVGDDNEQFF. CDR3 nucleotide sequence: TGCAGCGTTGGAGACGACAATGAGCAGTTCTTC. This sequence joins TRBV29-1 and TRBJ2-1; no reliable D call. The CDR3 covers 11 residues. The germline V gene encodes CDR1 SQVTM and CDR2 ANQGSEA. V was shortened by 4 bases and J by 5 bases, with 6 bases between the two germline ends.